One sample yielded the 16 T cell receptor beta chains listed below, sequenced in a study of CD8+ T cells in alopecia areata. Isolated RNA was reverse transcribed into cDNA used as the sequencing template. Sequenced by immunoSEQ multiplex PCR; TCRdb stores in-frame clones only, minus some. The table shows 200,000 or so clones, with about 62% occurring only once. Treatment given: oral pan-JAK inhibitor, 5-10 mg twice daily. This material consisted of CD4+ T cells sorted from blood, taken at week 24, from a patient treated with tofacitinib. These receptors originate from a human donor with alopecia areata.

The sample holds one count of this clone. The chain is built from TRBV7-6 and TRBJ1-2; D ambiguous. Germline CDR1 and CDR2: SGHVS and FNYEAQ. The ends were cut back, 1 base at V and 4 bases at J, with 16 bases in the middle. The CDR3 length is 16 residues. CDR3: CASSLGLIGRGYGYTF. CDR3 coding DNA: TGTGCCAGCAGCTTAGGGCTCATCGGGCGTGGCTATGGCTACACCTTC.

This clone was seen just once. CDR3 loop: CATSRDTVYGYTF. The CDR3 coding sequence is TGTGCCACCAGCAGAGATACCGTCTATGGCTACACCTTC. The chain carries TRBV15 and TRBJ1-2; no clear D gene. This CDR3 has 13 residues. V was cut by 0 bases and J by 4 bases, with 6 bases left in between. Germline V CDR1 and CDR2: LNHNV, YYDKDF (reference sequence). Full variable domain (remainder filled in from reference TRBV15 and TRBJ1-2): DAMVIQNPRYQVTQFGKPVTLSCSQTLNHNVMYWYQQKSSQAPKLLFHYYDKDFNNEADTPDNFQSRRPNTSFCFLDIRSPGLGDTAMYLCATSRDTVYGYTFGSGTRLTVV.

CDR3 bases: TGTGCCAGCCACGCGGACACCGGGGAGCTGTTTTTT. Amino acids: CASHADTGELFF. The rearrangement joins TRBV7-8 to TRBJ2-2; D is ambiguous. Germline V gives CDR1 SGHVS, CDR2 FQNEAQ. This CDR3 spans 12 amino acids. The ends were cut back, 8 bases at V and 3 bases at J, with 7 bases in the middle.

The chain uses TRBV2 and TRBJ2-1; 15 nucleotides align to TRBD2. The CDR3 extends over 16 amino acids. V was clipped by 6 bases and J by 9 bases; unmatched bases: 9. Germline-derived CDR1 and CDR2 are SNHLY and FYNNEI. The CDR3 loop is CASSDRTSGGAGEQFF. Written as DNA, the CDR3 is TGTGCCAGCAGCGACCGGACTAGCGGGGGGGCCGGTGAGCAGTTCTTC.

The chain has TRBV7-2 and TRBJ2-6; TRBD2 is a possible D gene (6 bases). The CDR3 loop spans 15 amino acids. Per germline, CDR1 SGHTA and CDR2 FQGNSA. Between the trimmed V and J ends, which lost 5 bases and 3 bases, there was a span of 11 bases. The CDR3 nucleotides read TGTGCCAGCAGCCCGAGGGGAGGTGGGGCCAACGTCCTGACTTTC. It translates to CASSPRGGGANVLTF.

CDR3 region: CATRSGGPGNTIYF. The CDR3 nucleotides are TGTGCCACCCGGTCCGGGGGACCTGGAAACACCATATATTTT. The chain carries TRBV10-3 and TRBJ1-3, with D possibly being TRBD1 (5 bases). CDR1 is ENHRY, CDR2 SYGVKD, per germline. There are 14 residues in the CDR3. With 10 bases removed from V and 2 bases from J, the gap between germline ends came to 15 bases.

This clone has a handful of counts. The DNA for the CDR3 is TGTGCCAGCAGTTCACGGACAGGGGATGGCTACACCTTC. As protein: CASSSRTGDGYTF. The chain combines TRBV27 with TRBJ1-2; the match to TRBD1 covers 9 bases. This CDR3 has 13 residues. Trimming at V came to 4 bases and at J to 6 bases, leaving 3 bases not matched to a gene. Germline CDR1 and CDR2: MNHEY and SMNVEV (reference sequence).

The genes are TRBV6-5 and TRBJ2-1; 9 bases are a match to TRBD2. CDR1 MNHEY and CDR2 SVGAGI come from the germline V gene. V lost 1 base, J lost 4 bases, and 2 bases stayed unmatched. The CDR3 is 15 residues long. The CDR3 here is CASSYLAGVYNEQFF. DNA for the CDR3: TGTGCCAGCAGTTACTTAGCGGGAGTTTACAATGAGCAGTTCTTC.

V and J are TRBV13 and TRBJ2-7, with D hard to call. Trimming removed 5 bases at V and 4 bases at J, with 15 bases between. Germline V gives CDR1 PRHDT, CDR2 FYEKMQ (reference sequence). This CDR3 region has 14 residues. In nucleotides, the CDR3 is TGTGCCAGCAGCCCCCGCCCCGAGAGTTACGAGCAGTACTTC. Protein: CASSPRPESYEQYF.

The chain couples TRBV4-3 to TRBJ2-2; TRBD1 might be the D (5 bases). The V gene's germline CDR1 is LGHNA and CDR2 YSLEER. CDR3 length equals 16 residues. The V gene lost 0 bases and the J gene lost 0 bases, with 8 bases spanning the gap. The CDR3 bases are TGCGCCAGCAGCCAAGATCAGGGCGCGAACACCGGGGAGCTGTTTTTT. Translating it yields CASSQDQGANTGELFF.

Here the CDR3 DNA reads TGTGCCAGCAGTGTGATGGGACAGCAATACGAGCAGTACTTC. This gives the protein CASSVMGQQYEQYF. The gene calls are TRBV6-5 and TRBJ2-7, with TRBD1 matching over 7 bases. The CDR3 contains 14 residues. The trim removed 5 bases at V and 4 bases at J, leaving 8 bases unmatched. Germline CDR1 is MNHEY and CDR2 is SVGAGI.

This clone appeared a single time. The rearrangement uses TRBV27 and TRBJ1-1; 8 positions agree with TRBD1. In germline, CDR1 is MNHEY, CDR2 SMNVEV (reference sequence). The V segment lost 2 bases and the J segment 1 base; nucleotides outside the gene matches: 6. The CDR3 is made up of 16 amino acids. The CDR3 DNA is TGTGCCAGCAGTTTACCGCCCGGGACAGGGAACACTGAAGCTTTCTTT. Residues: CASSLPPGTGNTEAFF.

The chain employs TRBV2 and TRBJ1-5; 9 bases fit TRBD1. This CDR3 region has 14 residues. Germline V lookup: CDR1 SNHLY, CDR2 FYNNEI. V lost 6 bases, J lost 6 bases, and 6 bases stayed unmatched. CDR3 sequence reads: CASRRDRAAQPQHF. DNA for the CDR3: TGTGCCAGCAGACGGGACAGGGCCGCTCAGCCCCAGCATTTT.

CDR3 loop: CAWNWGSLNTGELFF. CDR3 nucleotides: TGTGCCTGGAATTGGGGCAGCCTGAACACCGGGGAGCTGTTTTTT. The chain combines TRBV30 with TRBJ2-2; possibly TRBD1 for D (5 bases). CDR3 length: 15 amino acids. From germline, CDR1 is GTSNPN and CDR2 SVGIG (reference sequence). V was shortened by 4 bases and J by 1 base, with 13 bases between the two germline ends.

The J gene is TRBJ1-4, the V gene TRBV11-2; 8 bases are a match to TRBD1. This CDR3 region has 14 residues. Trimming took 5 bases from V and 8 from J; bases not matched to a gene: 7. Germline CDR1 is SGHAT and CDR2 is FQNNGV. The CDR3 spells CASSEGQGREKLFF. CDR3 nucleotides: TGTGCCAGCAGCGAAGGACAGGGTCGAGAAAAACTGTTTTTT.

Only one count was recorded for this clone. The chain joins TRBV5-1 to TRBJ2-3; D not resolved. The germline V gene has CDR1 SGHRS and CDR2 YFSETQ. This CDR3 spans 14 amino acids. Trimming left V 4 bases short and J 3 bases short, with 12 bases between. The CDR3: CASSLYSTTDTQYF. Here the CDR3 DNA reads TGCGCCAGCAGCCTATACTCCACGACAGATACGCAGTATTTT.